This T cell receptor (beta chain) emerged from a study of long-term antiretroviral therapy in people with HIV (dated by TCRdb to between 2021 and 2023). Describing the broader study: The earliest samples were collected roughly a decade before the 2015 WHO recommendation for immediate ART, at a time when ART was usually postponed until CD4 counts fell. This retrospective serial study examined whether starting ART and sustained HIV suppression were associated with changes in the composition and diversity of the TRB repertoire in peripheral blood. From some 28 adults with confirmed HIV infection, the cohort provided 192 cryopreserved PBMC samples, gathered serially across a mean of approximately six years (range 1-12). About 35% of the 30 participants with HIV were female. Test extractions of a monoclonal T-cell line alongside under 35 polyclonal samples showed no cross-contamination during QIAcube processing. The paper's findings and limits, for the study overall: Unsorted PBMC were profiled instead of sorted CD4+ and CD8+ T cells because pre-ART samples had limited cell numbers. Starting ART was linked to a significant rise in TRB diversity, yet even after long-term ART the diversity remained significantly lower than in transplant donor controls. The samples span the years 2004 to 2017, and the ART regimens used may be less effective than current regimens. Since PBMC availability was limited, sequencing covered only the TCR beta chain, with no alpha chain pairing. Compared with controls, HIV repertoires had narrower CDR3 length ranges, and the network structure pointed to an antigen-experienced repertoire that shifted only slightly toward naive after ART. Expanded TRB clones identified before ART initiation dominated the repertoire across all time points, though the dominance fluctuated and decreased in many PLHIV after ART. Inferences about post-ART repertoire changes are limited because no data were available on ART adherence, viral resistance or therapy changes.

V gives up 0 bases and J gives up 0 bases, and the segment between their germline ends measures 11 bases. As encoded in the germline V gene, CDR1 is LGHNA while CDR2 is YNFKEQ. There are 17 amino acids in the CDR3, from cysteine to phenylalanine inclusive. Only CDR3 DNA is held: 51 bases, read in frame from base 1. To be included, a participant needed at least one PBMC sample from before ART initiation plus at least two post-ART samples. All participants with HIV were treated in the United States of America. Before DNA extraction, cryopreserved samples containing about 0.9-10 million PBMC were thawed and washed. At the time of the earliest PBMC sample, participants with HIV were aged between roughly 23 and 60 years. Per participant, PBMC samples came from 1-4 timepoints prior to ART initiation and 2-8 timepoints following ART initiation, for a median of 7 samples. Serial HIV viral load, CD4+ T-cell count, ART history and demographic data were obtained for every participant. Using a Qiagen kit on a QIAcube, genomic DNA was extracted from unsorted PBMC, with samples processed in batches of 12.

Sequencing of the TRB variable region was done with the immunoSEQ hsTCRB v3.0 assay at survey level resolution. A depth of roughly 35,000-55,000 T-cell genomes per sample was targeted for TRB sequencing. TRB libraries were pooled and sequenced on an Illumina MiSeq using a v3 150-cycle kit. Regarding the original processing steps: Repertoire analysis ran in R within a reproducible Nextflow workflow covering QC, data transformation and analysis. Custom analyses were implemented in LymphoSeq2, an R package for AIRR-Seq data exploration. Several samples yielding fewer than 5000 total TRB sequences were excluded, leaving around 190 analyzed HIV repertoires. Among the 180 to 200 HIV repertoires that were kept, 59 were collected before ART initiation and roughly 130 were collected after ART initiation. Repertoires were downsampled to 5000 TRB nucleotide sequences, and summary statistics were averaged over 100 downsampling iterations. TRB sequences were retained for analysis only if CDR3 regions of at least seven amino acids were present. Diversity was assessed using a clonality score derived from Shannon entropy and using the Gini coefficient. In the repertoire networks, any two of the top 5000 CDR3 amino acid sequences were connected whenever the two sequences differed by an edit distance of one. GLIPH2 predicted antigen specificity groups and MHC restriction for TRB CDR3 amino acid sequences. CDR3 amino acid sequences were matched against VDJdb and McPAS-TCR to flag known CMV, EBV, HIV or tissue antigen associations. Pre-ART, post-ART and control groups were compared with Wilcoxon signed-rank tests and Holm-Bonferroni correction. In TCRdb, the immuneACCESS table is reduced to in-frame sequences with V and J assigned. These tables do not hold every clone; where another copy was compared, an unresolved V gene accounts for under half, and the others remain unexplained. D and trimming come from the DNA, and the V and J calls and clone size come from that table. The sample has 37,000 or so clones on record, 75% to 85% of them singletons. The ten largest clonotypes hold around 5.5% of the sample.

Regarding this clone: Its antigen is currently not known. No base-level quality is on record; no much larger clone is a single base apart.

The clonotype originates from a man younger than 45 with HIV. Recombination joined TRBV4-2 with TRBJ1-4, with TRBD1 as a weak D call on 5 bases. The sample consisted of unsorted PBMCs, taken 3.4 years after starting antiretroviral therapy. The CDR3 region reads CASSQDLTGPTNEKLFF. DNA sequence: TGTGCCAGCAGCCAAGATCTAACGGGACCAACTAATGAAAAACTGTTTTTT.